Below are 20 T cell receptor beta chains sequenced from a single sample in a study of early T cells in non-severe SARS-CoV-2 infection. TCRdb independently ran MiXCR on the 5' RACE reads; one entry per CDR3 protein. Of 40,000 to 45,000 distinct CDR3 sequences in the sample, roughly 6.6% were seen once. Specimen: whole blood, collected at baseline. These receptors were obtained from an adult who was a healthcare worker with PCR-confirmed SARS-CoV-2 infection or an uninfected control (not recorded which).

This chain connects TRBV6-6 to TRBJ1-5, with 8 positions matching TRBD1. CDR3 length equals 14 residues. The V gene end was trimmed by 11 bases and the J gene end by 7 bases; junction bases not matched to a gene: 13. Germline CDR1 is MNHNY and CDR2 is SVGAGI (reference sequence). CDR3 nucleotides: TGTGCCGCCCAGAGGGGGACAGGAAGGCAGCCCCAGCATTTT. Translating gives CAAQRGTGRQPQHF.

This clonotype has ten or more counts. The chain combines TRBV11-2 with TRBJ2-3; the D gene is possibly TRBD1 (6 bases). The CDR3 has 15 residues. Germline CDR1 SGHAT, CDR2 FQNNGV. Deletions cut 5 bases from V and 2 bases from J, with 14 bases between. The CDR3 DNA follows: TGTGCCAGCAGCCCCGGGACAAAGAACACAGATACGCAGTATTTT. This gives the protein CASSPGTKNTDTQYF.

The CDR3 spells CASRRSGTLSGNTIYF. Here the CDR3 DNA reads TGTGCCAGCAGGCGTTCGGGGACTCTCTCTGGAAACACCATATATTTT. The rearrangement uses TRBV11-2 and TRBJ1-3; TRBD1 might be the D (5 bases). The germline gives CDR1 SGHAT, CDR2 FQNNGV. The CDR3 loop spans 16 amino acids. V was cut by 6 bases and J by 0 bases, with 15 bases left in between.

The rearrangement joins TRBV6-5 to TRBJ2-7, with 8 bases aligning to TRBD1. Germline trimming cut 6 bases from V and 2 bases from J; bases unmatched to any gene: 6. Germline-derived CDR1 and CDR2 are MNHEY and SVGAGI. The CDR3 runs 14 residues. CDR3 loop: CASSPDRGAYEQYF. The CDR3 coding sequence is TGTGCCAGCAGCCCCGACAGGGGCGCCTACGAGCAGTACTTC.

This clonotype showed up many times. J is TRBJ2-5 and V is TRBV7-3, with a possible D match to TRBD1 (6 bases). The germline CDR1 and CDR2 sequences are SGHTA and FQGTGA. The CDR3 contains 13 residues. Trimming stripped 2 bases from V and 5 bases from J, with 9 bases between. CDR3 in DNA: TGTGCCAGCAGCTTAGGGGGCTTGGAGACCCAGTACTTC. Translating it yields CASSLGGLETQYF.

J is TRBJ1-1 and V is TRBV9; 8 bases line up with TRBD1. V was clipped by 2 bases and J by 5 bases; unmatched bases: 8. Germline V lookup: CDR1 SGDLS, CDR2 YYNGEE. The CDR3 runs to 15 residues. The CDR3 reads CASSVSRTGWTEAFF. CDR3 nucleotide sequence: TGTGCCAGCAGCGTTTCTCGGACAGGGTGGACTGAAGCTTTCTTT.

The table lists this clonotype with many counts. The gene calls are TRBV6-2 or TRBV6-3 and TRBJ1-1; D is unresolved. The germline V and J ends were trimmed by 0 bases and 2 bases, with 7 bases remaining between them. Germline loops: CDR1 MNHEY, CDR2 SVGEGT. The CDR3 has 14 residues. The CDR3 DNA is TGTGCCAGCAGTTACTCAGGAGGAAACACTGAAGCTTTCTTT. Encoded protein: CASSYSGGNTEAFF.

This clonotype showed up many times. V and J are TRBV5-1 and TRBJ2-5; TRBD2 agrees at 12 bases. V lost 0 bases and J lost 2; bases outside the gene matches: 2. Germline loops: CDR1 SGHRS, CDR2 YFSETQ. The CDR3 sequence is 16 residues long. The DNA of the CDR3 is TGCGCCAGCAGCTTGGAGACTAGCGGGGGACAAGAGACCCAGTACTTC. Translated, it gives CASSLETSGGQETQYF. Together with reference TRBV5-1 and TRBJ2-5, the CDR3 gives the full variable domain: KAGVTQTPRYLIKTRGQQVTLSCSPISGHRSVSWYQQTPGQGLQFLFEYFSETQRNKGNFPGRFSGRQFSNSRSEMNVSTLELGDSALYLCASSLETSGGQETQYFGPGTRLLVL.

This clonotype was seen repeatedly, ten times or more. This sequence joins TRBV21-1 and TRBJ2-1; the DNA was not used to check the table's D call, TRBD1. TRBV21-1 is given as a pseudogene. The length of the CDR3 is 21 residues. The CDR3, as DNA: TGTGCCAGCAGCAAAGGAGGGGACAGGGGTTGTCCCCCCCCATCCTACAATGAGCAGTTCTTC. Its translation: CASSKGGDRGCPPPSYNEQFF.

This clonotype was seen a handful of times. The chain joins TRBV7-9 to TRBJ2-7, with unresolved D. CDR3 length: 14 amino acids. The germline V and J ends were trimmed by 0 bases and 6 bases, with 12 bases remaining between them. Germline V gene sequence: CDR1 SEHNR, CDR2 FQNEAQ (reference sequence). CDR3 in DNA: TGTGCCAGCAGCTTAGCGCAGTCAGAACCCGAGCAGTACTTC. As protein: CASSLAQSEPEQYF. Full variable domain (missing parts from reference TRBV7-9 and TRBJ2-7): DTGVSQNPRHKITKRGQNVTFRCDPISEHNRLYWYRQTLGQGPEFLTYFQNEAQLEKSRLLSDRFSAERPKGSFSTLEIQRTEQGDSAMYLCASSLAQSEPEQYFGPGTRLTVT.

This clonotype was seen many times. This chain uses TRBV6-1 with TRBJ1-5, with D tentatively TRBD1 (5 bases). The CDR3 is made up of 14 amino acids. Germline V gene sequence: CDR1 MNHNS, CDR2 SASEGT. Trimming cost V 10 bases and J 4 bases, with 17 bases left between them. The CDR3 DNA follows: TGTGCCACCAGGAGGGGTAGTCCAAATCAGCCCCAGCATTTT. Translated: CATRRGSPNQPQHF.

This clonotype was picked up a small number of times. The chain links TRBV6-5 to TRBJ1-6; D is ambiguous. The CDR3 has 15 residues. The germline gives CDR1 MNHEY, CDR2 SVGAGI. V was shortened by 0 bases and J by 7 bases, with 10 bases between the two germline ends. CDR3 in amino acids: CASSYSPGGNSPLHF. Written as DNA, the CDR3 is TGTGCCAGCAGTTACTCCCCGGGTGGAAATTCACCCCTCCACTTT.

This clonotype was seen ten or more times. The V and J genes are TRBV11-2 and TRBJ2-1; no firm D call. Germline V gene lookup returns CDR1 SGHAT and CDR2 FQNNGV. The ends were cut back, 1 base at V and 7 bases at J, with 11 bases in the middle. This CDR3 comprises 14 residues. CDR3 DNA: TGTGCCAGCAGCTTAGTGGGATTCGGGAATGAGCAGTTCTTC. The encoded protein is CASSLVGFGNEQFF. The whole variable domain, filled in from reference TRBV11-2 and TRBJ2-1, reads EAGVAQSPRYKIIEKRQSVAFWCNPISGHATLYWYQQILGQGPKLLIQFQNNGVVDDSQLPKDRFSAERLKGVDSTLKIQPAKLEDSAVYLCASSLVGFGNEQFFGPGTRLTVL.

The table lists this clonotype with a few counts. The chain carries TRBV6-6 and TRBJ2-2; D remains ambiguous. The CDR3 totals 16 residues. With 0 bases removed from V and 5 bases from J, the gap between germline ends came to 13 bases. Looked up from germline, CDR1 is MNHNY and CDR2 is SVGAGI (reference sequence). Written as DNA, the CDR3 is TGTGCCAGCAGTTACTCCCCCTCAATCGGTACCGGGGAGCTGTTTTTT. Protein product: CASSYSPSIGTGELFF.

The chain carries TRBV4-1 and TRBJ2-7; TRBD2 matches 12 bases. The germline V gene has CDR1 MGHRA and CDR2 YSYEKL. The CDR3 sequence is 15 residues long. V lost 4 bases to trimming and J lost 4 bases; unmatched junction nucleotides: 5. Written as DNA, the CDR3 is TGCGCCAGCAGCCTAAGGGGGACTAGCGGGTACGAGCAGTACTTC. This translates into CASSLRGTSGYEQYF.

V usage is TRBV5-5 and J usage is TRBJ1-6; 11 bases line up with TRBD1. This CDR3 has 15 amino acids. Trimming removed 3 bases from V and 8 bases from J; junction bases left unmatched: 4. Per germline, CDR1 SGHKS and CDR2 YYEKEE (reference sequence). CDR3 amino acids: CASSSGTGGDSPLHF. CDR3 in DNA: TGTGCCAGCAGCTCCGGGACAGGGGGAGATTCACCCCTCCACTTT. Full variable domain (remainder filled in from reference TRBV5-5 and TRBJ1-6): DAGVTQSPTHLIKTRGQQVTLRCSPISGHKSVSWYQQVLGQGPQFIFQYYEKEERGRGNFPDRFSARQFPNYSSELNVNALLLGDSALYLCASSSGTGGDSPLHFGNGTRLTVT.

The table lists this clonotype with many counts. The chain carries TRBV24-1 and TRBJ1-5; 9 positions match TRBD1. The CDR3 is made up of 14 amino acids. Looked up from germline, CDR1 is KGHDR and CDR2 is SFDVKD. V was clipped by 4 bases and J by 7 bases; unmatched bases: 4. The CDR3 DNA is TGTGCCACCAGTGACCCTGGACAGGGGCAGCCCCAGCATTTT. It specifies CATSDPGQGQPQHF.

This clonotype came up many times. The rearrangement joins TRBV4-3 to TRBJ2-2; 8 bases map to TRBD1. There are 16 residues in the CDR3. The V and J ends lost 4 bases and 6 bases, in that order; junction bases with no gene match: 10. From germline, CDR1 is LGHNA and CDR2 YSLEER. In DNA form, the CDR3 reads TGCGCCAGCAGCCTCCTGACAGGGGTATTAGCCGGGGAGCTGTTTTTT. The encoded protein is CASSLLTGVLAGELFF.

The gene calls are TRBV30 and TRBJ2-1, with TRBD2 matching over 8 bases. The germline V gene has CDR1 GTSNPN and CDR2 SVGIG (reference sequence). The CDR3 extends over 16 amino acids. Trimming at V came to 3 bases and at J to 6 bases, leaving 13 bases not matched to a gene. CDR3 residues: CAWSVIAGWHSNEQFF. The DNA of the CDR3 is TGTGCCTGGAGCGTTATAGCGGGGTGGCATAGCAATGAGCAGTTCTTC.

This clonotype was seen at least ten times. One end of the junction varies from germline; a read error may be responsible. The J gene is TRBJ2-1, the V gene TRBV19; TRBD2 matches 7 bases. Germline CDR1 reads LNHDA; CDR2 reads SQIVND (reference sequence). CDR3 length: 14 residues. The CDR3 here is CASKGERGYNEQFF. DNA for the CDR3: TGTGCTAGTAAAGGCGAGCGGGGCTACAATGAGCAGTTCTTC. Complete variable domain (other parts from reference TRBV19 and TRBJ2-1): DGGITQSPKYLFRKEGQNVTLSCEQNLNHDAMYWYRQDPGQGLRLIYYSQIVNDFQKGDIAEGYSVSREKKESFPLTVTSAQKNPTAFYLCASKGERGYNEQFFGPGTRLTVL.